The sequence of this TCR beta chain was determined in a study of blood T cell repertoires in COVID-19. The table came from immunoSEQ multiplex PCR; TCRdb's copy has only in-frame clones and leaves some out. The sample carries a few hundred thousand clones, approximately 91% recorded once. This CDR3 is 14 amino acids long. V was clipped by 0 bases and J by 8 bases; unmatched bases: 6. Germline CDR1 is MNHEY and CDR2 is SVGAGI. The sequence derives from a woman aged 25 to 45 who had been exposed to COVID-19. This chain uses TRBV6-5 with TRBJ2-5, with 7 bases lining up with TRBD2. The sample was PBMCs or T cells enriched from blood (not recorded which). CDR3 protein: CASSYSPGGPTQYF. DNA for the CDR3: TGTGCCAGCAGTTACTCTCCGGGAGGCCCTACCCAGTACTTC.